This is a list of T cell receptor beta chains from one sample in a study of cytomegalovirus exposure and HLA in healthy donors. Here immunoSEQ multiplex PCR was the method, and the copy in TCRdb shows in-frame clones only, minus some. The sample holds approximately 260,000 clones, around 90% seen once. Sequenced material: PBMCs. Receptors originate from a girl aged 2-10 years in good health and CMV-seronegative. CDR3s include the opening cysteine and the closing phenylalanine or tryptophan. The D gene is left open where the match is weak. The size of a clone is reported for some rows only, either as once, few or many, or as a class for expanded clones.

.,TRBJ2-3,.,TRBV21-1,CASGSRQGTDTQYF,TGTGCCAGCGGCTCCCGACAGGGCACAGATACGCAGTATTTT
.,TRBJ1-1,.,TRBV21-1,CASSKGRGGGTEAFF,TGTGCCAGCAGCAAAGGTCGGGGGGGCGGCACTGAAGCTTTCTTT
TRBD2,TRBJ2-1,.,TRBV6-5,CASSRLAGGNEQFF,TGTGCCAGCAGTCGACTAGCGGGGGGGAATGAGCAGTTCTTC
.,TRBJ1-1,.,TRBV11-3,CASSLEQNTEAFF,TGTGCCAGCAGCTTAGAACAGAACACTGAAGCTTTCTTT
TRBD1,TRBJ2-7,.,TRBV5-1,CASSLDSGGLSYEQYF,TGCGCCAGCAGCTTGGACTCAGGGGGCCTCTCCTACGAGCAGTACTTC
.,TRBJ2-7,.,TRBV5-1,CASSSGLPNGQYF,TGCGCCAGCAGTTCGGGACTCCCGAACGGGCAGTACTTC
.,TRBJ1-1,.,TRBV28,CASNEVYTEAFF,TGTGCCAGCAATGAGGTGTACACTGAAGCTTTCTTT
TRBD2,TRBJ2-4,.,TRBV2,CASSDRSGRARIQYF,TGTGCCAGCAGTGATCGCAGCGGGAGGGCCCGCATTCAGTACTTC
.,TRBJ1-2,.,TRBV7-9,CASSLRHPDGYTF,TGTGCCAGCAGCTTACGCCACCCGGATGGCTACACCTTC
.,TRBJ1-3,.,TRBV7-6,CASSFGQGGDSGNTIYF,TGTGCCAGCAGCTTCGGGCAGGGTGGGGACTCTGGAAACACCATATATTTT
TRBD1,TRBJ2-7,.,TRBV15,CATRVGQGNEQYF,TGTGCCACCAGAGTGGGACAGGGTAACGAGCAGTACTTC
TRBD2,TRBJ2-5,.,TRBV19,CASSIVASGQETQYF,TGTGCCAGTAGTATAGTGGCTAGCGGCCAAGAGACCCAGTACTTC
.,TRBJ2-7,.,TRBV5-1,CASSLIAGTYEQYF,TGCGCCAGCAGCTTGATTGCAGGGACCTACGAGCAGTACTTC
TRBD1,TRBJ2-7,.,TRBV27,CASSADRGLYEQYF,TGTGCCAGCAGTGCGGACAGGGGGCTTTACGAGCAGTACTTC
.,TRBJ2-3,.,TRBV5-1,CASNNFKTTGRADTQYF,TGCGCCAGCAACAATTTCAAGACTACAGGGAGGGCAGATACGCAGTATTTT
.,TRBJ1-1,.,TRBV2,CASTRQTNTEAFF,TGTGCCAGCACCCGACAGACCAACACTGAAGCTTTCTTT
TRBD1,TRBJ2-1,few,TRBV9,CASSTPGQDNNEQFF,TGTGCCAGCAGCACACCGGGACAGGATAACAATGAGCAGTTCTTC
.,TRBJ2-2,.,TRBV6-1,CASSEEGVSTGELFF,TGTGCCAGCAGTGAGGAAGGAGTGAGCACCGGGGAGCTGTTTTTT
.,TRBJ2-5,.,TRBV29-1,CSVGTGETQYF,TGCAGCGTGGGTACAGGAGAGACCCAGTACTTC
.,TRBJ1-1,.,TRBV5-4,CASSPGGLKNTEAFF,TGTGCCAGCAGCCCCGGGGGACTTAAGAACACTGAAGCTTTCTTT
.,TRBJ1-3,.,TRBV27,CASSLRGGNTIYF,TGTGCCAGCAGTTTAAGGGGGGGAAACACCATATATTTT
.,TRBJ2-3,.,TRBV7-3,CASSLTRSADTQYF,TGTGCCAGCAGCTTAACACGATCGGCAGATACGCAGTATTTT
.,TRBJ1-3,.,TRBV21-1,CASIPETDRNTIYF,TGTGCCAGCATCCCGGAGACAGATCGAAACACCATATATTTT
TRBD2,TRBJ2-7,.,TRBV2,CASPGEGPPYEQYF,TGTGCCAGCCCGGGGGAGGGCCCCCCCTACGAGCAGTACTTC
TRBD1,TRBJ1-6,.,TRBV4-2,CASSQGMTGAAPLHF,TGTGCCAGCAGCCAAGGGATGACAGGGGCGGCACCCCTCCACTTT
TRBD1,TRBJ2-7,.,TRBV6-5,CASSTPGQMIYEQYF,TGTGCCAGCAGTACCCCGGGACAGATGATTTACGAGCAGTACTTC
TRBD1,TRBJ2-7,.,TRBV6-5,CASSSTGTGHSYEQYF,TGTGCCAGCAGTTCAACCGGGACAGGGCACTCCTACGAGCAGTACTTC
.,TRBJ2-3,.,TRBV19,CASSDSWDPDTQYF,TGTGCCAGTTCGGACAGCTGGGACCCAGATACGCAGTATTTT
.,TRBJ1-5,.,TRBV7-5,CVRSSTAQGRQPQHF,TGTGTCAGAAGCTCTACTGCGCAGGGCCGTCAGCCCCAGCATTTT
TRBD2,TRBJ2-7,.,TRBV27,CASSLFETSGGLSYEQYF,TGTGCCAGCAGTTTATTCGAGACTAGCGGGGGTCTCTCCTACGAGCAGTACTTC
.,TRBJ1-3,.,TRBV5-6,CASSFSGSGNTIYF,TGTGCCAGCAGCTTTTCCGGCTCTGGAAACACCATATATTTT
.,TRBJ2-2,once,TRBV4-1,CASSQERAANTGELFF,TGCGCCAGCAGCCAAGAGCGAGCGGCGAACACCGGGGAGCTGTTTTTT
TRBD1,TRBJ2-1,.,TRBV4-1,CASSHDQGQGSYNEQFF,TGCGCCAGCAGCCACGATCAGGGACAGGGTTCCTACAATGAGCAGTTCTTC
.,TRBJ1-4,once,TRBV9,CASSVGQGANEKLFF,TGTGCCAGCAGCGTAGGGCAGGGTGCTAATGAAAAACTGTTTTTT
.,TRBJ1-2,.,TRBV10-3,CAISEGSGQINYGYTF,TGTGCCATCAGTGAGGGCTCGGGTCAGATTAACTATGGCTACACCTTC
.,TRBJ1-1,.,TRBV28,CASILKLVAFF,TGTGCCAGCATCCTAAAACTGGTAGCTTTCTTT
.,TRBJ1-2,.,TRBV10-3,CAISEDSNYGYTF,TGTGCCATCAGTGAGGACAGTAACTATGGCTACACCTTC
.,TRBJ2-2,.,TRBV28,CASFPNGGELFF,TGTGCCAGCTTTCCGAACGGCGGGGAGCTGTTTTTT
.,TRBJ1-6,once,TRBV6-6,CASSYDSSSPLHF,TGTGCCAGCAGTTATGACAGTTCTTCACCCCTCCACTTT
.,TRBJ2-3,.,TRBV4-2,CASSLSGSTDTQYF,TGTGCCAGCAGCCTAAGCGGAAGCACAGATACGCAGTATTTT
TRBD1,TRBJ2-1,.,TRBV27,CASSYQGANNEQFF,TGTGCCAGCAGTTACCAGGGGGCGAACAATGAGCAGTTCTTC
.,TRBJ1-2,few,TRBV7-9,CASIEAKGHYGYTF,TGTGCCAGCATCGAAGCTAAGGGGCATTATGGCTACACCTTC
TRBD1,TRBJ1-1,.,TRBV28,CASSLPRGLNTEAFF,TGTGCCAGCAGTTTACCCAGGGGGCTGAACACTGAAGCTTTCTTT
.,TRBJ1-1,.,TRBV5-6,CASSLGGGGEAFF,TGTGCCAGCAGCTTGGGTGGGGGGGGTGAAGCTTTCTTT
TRBD2,TRBJ2-5,.,TRBV6-1,CASSEYRGGQETQYF,TGTGCCAGCAGTGAATACCGGGGGGGCCAAGAGACCCAGTACTTC
.,TRBJ2-5,few,TRBV27,CASSLKREETQYF,TGTGCCAGCAGTTTGAAAAGGGAGGAGACCCAGTACTTC
TRBD1,TRBJ1-5,.,TRBV6-4,CASSDPRDRGIPYQPQHF,TGTGCCAGCAGTGATCCGAGGGACAGGGGGATTCCCTATCAGCCCCAGCATTTT
TRBD2,TRBJ2-3,.,TRBV6-6,CASSYGAGGPKYF,TGTGCCAGCAGTTACGGGGCGGGGGGGCCCAAGTATTTT
TRBD2,TRBJ2-3,.,TRBV4-1,CASSQERGGPDTQYF,TGCGCCAGCAGCCAAGAGCGGGGGGGCCCAGATACGCAGTATTTT
.,TRBJ1-1,.,TRBV28,CASREVNTEAFF,TGTGCCAGCAGGGAGGTAAACACTGAAGCTTTCTTT
.,TRBJ2-7,.,TRBV10-3,CAISEDGKIYEQYF,TGTGCCATCAGTGAAGACGGGAAAATTTACGAGCAGTACTTC
.,TRBJ2-7,.,TRBV20-1,CSGLVLYEQYF,TGCAGTGGACTAGTTCTATACGAGCAGTACTTC
.,TRBJ1-4,.,TRBV2,CASSEYRGQGNEKLFF,TGTGCCAGCAGTGAATATCGTGGGCAGGGGAACGAAAAACTGTTTTTT